This T cell receptor beta chain stems from a study of blood T cell repertoires in COVID-19. The CDR3 length is 17 residues. Trimming took 3 bases from V and 8 from J; bases not matched to a gene: 11. Per germline, CDR1 LNHDA and CDR2 SQIVND (reference sequence). TCRdb's copy holds only in-frame clones and misses some; the assay was immunoSEQ multiplex PCR. The sample includes under 300,000 clones, around 82% of them seen just once. V usage is TRBV19 and J usage is TRBJ2-1, with 12 bases identical to TRBD1. The source is a woman aged 80 or over with active or convalescent COVID-19. The specimen sequenced was peripheral blood. This CDR3 reads CASSMADRDRGRHEQFF. CDR3 nucleotide sequence: TGTGCCAGTAGTATGGCTGACCGGGACAGGGGGCGACATGAGCAGTTCTTC.